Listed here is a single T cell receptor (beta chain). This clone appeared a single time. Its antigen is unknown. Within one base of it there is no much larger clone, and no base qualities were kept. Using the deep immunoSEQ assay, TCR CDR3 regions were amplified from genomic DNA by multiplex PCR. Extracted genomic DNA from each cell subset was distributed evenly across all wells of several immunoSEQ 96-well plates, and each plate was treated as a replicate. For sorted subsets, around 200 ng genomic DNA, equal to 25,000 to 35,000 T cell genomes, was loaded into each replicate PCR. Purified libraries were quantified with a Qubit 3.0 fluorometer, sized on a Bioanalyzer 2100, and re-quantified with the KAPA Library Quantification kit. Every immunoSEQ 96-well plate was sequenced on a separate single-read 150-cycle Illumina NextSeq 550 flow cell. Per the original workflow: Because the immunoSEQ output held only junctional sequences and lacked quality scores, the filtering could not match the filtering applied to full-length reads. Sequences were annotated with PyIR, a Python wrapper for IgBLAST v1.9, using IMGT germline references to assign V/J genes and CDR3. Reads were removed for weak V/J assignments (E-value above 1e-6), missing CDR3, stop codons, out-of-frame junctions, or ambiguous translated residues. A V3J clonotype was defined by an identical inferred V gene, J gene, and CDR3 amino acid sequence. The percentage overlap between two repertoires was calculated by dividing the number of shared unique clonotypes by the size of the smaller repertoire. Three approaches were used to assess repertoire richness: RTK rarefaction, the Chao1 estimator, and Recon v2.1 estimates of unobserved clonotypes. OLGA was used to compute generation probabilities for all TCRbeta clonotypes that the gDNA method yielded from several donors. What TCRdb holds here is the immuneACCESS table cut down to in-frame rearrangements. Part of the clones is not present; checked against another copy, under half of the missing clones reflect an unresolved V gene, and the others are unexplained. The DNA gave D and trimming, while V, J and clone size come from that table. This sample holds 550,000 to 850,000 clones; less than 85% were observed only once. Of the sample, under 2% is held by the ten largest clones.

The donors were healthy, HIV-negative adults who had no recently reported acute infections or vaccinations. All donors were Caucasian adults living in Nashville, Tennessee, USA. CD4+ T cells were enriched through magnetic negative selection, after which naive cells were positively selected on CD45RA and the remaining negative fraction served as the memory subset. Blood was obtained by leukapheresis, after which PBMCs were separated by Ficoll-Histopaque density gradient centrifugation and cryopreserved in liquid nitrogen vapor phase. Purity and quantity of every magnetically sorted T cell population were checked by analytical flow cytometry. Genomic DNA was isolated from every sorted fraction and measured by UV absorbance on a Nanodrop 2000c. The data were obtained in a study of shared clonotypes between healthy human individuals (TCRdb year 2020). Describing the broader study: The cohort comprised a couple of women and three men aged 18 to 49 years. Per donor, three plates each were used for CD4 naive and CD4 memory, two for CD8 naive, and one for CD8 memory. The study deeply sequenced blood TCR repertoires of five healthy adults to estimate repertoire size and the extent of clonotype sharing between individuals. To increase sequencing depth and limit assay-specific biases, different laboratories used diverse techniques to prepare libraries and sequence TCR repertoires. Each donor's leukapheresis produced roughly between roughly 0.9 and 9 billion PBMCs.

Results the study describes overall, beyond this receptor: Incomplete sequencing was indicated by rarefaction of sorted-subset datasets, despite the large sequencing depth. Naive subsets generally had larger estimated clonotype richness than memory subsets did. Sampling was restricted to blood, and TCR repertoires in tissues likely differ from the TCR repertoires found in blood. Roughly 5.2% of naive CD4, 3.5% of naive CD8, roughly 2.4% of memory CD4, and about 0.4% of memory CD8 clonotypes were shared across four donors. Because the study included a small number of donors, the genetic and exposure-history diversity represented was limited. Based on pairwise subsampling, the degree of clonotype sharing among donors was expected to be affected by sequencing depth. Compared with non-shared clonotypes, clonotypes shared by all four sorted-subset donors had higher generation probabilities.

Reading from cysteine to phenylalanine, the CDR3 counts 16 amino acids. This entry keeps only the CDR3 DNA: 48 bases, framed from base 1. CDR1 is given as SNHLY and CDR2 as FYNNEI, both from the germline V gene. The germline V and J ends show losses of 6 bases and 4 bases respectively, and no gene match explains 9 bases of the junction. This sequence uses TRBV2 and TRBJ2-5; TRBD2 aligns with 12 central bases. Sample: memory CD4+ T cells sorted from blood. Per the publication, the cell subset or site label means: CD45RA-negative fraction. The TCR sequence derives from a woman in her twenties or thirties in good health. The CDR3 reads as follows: CASSRGLAGIGETQYF. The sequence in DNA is TGTGCCAGCAGCCGCGGACTAGCGGGGATCGGAGAGACCCAGTACTTC. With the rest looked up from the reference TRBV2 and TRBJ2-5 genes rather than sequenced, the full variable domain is EPEVTQTPSHQVTQMGQEVILRCVPISNHLYFYWYRQILGQKVEFLVSFYNNEISEKSEIFDDQFSVERPDGSNFTLKIRSTKLEDSAMYFCASSRGLAGIGETQYFGPGTRLLVL.